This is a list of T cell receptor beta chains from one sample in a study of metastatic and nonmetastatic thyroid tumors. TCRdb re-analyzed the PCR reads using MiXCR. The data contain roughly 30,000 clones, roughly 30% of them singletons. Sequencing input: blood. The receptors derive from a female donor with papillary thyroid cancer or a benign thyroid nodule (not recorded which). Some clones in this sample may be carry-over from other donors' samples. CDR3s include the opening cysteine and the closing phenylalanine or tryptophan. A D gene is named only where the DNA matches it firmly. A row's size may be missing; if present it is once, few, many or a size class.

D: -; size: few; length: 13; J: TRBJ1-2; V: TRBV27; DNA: TGTGCCAGCAGCCTTACCACAGGGCGCGGCTACACCTTC; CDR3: CASSLTTGRGYTF
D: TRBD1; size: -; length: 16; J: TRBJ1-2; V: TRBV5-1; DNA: TGCGCCAGCAGCTTGGGGGAAGGACAGGGCAGCTATGGCTACACCTTC; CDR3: CASSLGEGQGSYGYTF
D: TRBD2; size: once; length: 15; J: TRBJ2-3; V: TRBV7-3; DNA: TGTGCCAGCAGCACCCTAGCGGGAGCGGCAGATACGCAGTATTTT; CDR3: CASSTLAGAADTQYF
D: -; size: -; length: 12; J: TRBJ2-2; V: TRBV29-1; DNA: TGCAGCGTGGGGGAATCCACCGGGGAGCTGTTTTTT; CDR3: CSVGESTGELFF
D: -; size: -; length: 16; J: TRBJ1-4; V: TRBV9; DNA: TGTGCCAGCAGCGTAGGGTACGGGGCACAAAATGAAAAACTGTTTTTT; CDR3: CASSVGYGAQNEKLFF
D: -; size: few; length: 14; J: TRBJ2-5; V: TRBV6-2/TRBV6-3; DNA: TGTGCCAGCAGTTACTCGGCGAACGGGGAGACCCAGTACTTC; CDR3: CASSYSANGETQYF
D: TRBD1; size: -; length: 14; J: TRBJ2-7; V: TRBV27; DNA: TGTGCCAGCAATTACCGGGACAGGGGCTACGAGCAGTACTTC; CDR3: CASNYRDRGYEQYF
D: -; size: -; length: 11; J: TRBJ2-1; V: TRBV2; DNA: TGTGCCAGCGGATCGTACGGTGAGCAGTTCTTC; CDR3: CASGSYGEQFF
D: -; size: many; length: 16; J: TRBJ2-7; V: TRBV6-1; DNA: TGTGCCAGCAGCCCGTTTAGGACAGATCTTTACTACGAGCAGTACTTC; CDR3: CASSPFRTDLYYEQYF
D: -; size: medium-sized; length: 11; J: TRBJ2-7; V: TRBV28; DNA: TGTGCCAGCGGAACAACCTACGAGCAGTACTTC; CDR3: CASGTTYEQYF
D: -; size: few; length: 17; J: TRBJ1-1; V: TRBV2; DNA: TGTGCCAGCAGTGTAGCGACACTCGGAGACCTGAACACTGAAGCTTTCTTT; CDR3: CASSVATLGDLNTEAFF
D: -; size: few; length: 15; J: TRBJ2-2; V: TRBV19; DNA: TGTGCCAGTGGTGCGAATAGTGGGAACACCGGGGAGCTGTTTTTT; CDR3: CASGANSGNTGELFF
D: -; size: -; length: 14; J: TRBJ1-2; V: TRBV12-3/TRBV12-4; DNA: TGTGCCAGCACTTGGGGCAGCGAGAAGGGGGGCTACACCTTC; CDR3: CASTWGSEKGGYTF
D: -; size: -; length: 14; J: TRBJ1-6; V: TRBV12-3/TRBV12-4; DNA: TGTGCCAGCAGCTCGGGTTTGAGTGGGTCACCCCTCCACTTT; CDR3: CASSSGLSGSPLHF
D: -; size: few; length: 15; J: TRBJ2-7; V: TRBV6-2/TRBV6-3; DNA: TGTGCCAGCAGTTACCGGGGAGGGGGGTCCTACGAGCAGTACTTC; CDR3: CASSYRGGGSYEQYF
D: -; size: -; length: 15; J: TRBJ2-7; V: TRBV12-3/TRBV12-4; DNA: TGTGCCAGCAGTTTGTCAGGGTCGCGAATGGGTGTGCAGTACTTC; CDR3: CASSLSGSRMGVQYF
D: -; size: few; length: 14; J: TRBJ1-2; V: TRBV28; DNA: TGTGCCAGCACCAAACAGAGCACCTACTATGGCTACACCTTC; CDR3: CASTKQSTYYGYTF
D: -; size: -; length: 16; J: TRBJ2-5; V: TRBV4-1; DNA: TGCGCCAGCAGCCCAGCCCGGGACGGTCTCTCTGAGACCCAGTACTTC; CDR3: CASSPARDGLSETQYF
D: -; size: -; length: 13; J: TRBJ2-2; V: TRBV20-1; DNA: TGCAGTGCTAGTTGGGCAAGAGAGGGGGAGCTGTTTTTT; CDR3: CSASWAREGELFF
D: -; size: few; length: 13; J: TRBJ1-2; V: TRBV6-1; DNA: TGTGCCAGTAACTGGTCGGGATCTGGTGGCTACACCTTC; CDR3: CASNWSGSGGYTF
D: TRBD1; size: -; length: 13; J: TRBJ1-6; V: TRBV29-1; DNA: TGCAGCGCTGGACAGGGTTATAATTCACCCCTCCACTTT; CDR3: CSAGQGYNSPLHF
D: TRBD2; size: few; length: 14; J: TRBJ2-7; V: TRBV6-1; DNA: TGTGCCAGCAGTTCAGCGGGAGTAGGAGACGAGCAGTACTTC; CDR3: CASSSAGVGDEQYF
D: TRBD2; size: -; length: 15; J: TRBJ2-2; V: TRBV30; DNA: TGTGCCTGGAGCGCTATTAGGACTAGCACCGGGGAGCTGTTTTTT; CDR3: CAWSAIRTSTGELFF
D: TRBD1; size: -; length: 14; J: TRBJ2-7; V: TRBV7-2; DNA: TGTGCCAGCAGCCGGGGACAGGGGGCCCATGAGCAGTACTTC; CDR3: CASSRGQGAHEQYF
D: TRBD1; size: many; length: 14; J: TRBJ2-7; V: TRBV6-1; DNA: TGTGCCAGCTCAAGGGACAGGAATACCTACGAGCAGTACTTC; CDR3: CASSRDRNTYEQYF
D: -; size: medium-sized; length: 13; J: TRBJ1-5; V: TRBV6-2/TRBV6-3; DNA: TGTGCCAGCAGAACCTCGGGGTCTCAGCCCCAGCATTTT; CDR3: CASRTSGSQPQHF
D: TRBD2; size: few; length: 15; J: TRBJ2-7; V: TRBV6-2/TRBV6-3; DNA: TGTGCCAGCAGTTACCGGGGTAGCGGGAGTTCGGGGCAGTACTTC; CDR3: CASSYRGSGSSGQYF
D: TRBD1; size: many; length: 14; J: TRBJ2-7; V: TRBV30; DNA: TGTGCCTGGACTTCCGGGACAGCAACCTACGAGCAGTACTTC; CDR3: CAWTSGTATYEQYF
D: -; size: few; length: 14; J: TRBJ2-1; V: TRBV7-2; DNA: TGTGCCAGCAGTTCGAGAATAGCGGACCATGAGCAGTTCTTC; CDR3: CASSSRIADHEQFF
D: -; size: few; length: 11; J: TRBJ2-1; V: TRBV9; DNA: TGTGCCAGCAGCGTAGGCCATGAGCAGTTCTTC; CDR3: CASSVGHEQFF
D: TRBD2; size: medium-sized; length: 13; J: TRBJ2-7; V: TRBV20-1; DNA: TGCAGTGCTCTGACTAGCGATAATTACGAGCAGTACTTC; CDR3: CSALTSDNYEQYF
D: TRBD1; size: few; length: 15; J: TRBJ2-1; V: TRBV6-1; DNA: TGTGCCAGCAAGTCCGGGACAGGGTTTTTGAATGAGCAGTTCTTC; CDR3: CASKSGTGFLNEQFF
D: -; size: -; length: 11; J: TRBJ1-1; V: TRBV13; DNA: TGTGCCAGCAGCTTCCGACCGTCGGCTTTCTTT; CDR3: CASSFRPSAFF
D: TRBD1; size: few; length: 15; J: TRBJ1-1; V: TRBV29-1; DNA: TGCAGCGTTGGGACCGGGACAGGGTTTATCACTGAAGCTTTCTTT; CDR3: CSVGTGTGFITEAFF
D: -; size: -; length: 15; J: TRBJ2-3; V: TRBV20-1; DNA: TGCAGTGCTAGGGGCTGGGACGCGAATGAAGATACGCAGTATTTT; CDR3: CSARGWDANEDTQYF
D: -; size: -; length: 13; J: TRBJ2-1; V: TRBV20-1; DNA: TGCAGTGCGGTTTTAACAGGGCGAGATGAGCAGTTCTTC; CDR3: CSAVLTGRDEQFF
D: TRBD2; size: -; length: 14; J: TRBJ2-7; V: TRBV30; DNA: TGTGCCTGGGGTTTAGCGGGAGCCTCGCTCGAGCAGTACTTC; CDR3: CAWGLAGASLEQYF
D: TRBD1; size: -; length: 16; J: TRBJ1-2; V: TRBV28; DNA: TGTGCCAGCAGTTTATCAGGGACAGGGGGATGGTTTGGCTACACCTTC; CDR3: CASSLSGTGGWFGYTF
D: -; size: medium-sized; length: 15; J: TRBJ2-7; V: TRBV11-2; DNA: TGTGCCAGCAGCGGAAGTAGCGGATGGGGTATCGAGCAGTACTTC; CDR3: CASSGSSGWGIEQYF
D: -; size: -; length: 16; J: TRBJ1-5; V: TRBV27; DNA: TGTGCCAGCAAGAGGTCAGGGACTAGTGGCAATCAGCCCCAGCATTTT; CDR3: CASKRSGTSGNQPQHF
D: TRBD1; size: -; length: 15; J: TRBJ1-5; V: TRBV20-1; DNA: TGCAGTGCGAATGACGGACAGGGAAGCAATCAGCCCCAGCATTTT; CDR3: CSANDGQGSNQPQHF
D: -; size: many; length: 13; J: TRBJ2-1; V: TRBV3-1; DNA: TGTGCCAGCAGCCAAAGGCTGGGCCGACAGCAGTTCTTC; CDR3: CASSQRLGRQQFF
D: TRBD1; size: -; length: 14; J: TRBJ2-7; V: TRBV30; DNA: TGTGCCTGGAGTAGGGGGACAGGGGCCTCTGTTCAGTACTTC; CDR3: CAWSRGTGASVQYF
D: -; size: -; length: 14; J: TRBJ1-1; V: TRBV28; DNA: TGTGCCAGCACCTCGGCCGGGCGAAACACTGAAGCTTTCTTT; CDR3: CASTSAGRNTEAFF
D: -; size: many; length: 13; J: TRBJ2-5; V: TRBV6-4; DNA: TGTGCCAGCAGTGGCGAGGCGGGGGAGACCCAGTACTTC; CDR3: CASSGEAGETQYF
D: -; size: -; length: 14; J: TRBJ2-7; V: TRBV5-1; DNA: TGCGCCAGCAGCCTACAGGGTTGGTTGAACGAGCAGTACTTC; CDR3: CASSLQGWLNEQYF